This T cell receptor beta chain was found in a study of shared clonotypes between healthy human individuals. The length of the CDR3 is 15 residues. Trimming cost V 0 bases and J 9 bases; bases outside gene matches: 8. Generated by immunoSEQ multiplex PCR, the TCRdb table keeps only in-frame clones and is missing some. Of fewer than 2.5 million clones listed, approximately 94% were seen once; the top ten hold approximately 0.37%. This chain uses TRBV5-3 with TRBJ2-2; 7 bases are a match to TRBD1. TRBV5-3 is flagged as an ORF with uncertain function. Material: naive CD4+ T cells from PBMCs. Stated subset: CD45RA+ positively selected. The receptor was derived from a man between 18 and 35 years old in good health. Some clones in this sample may be carry-over from other donors' samples. In DNA form, the CDR3 reads TGTGCCAGAAGCTTGGCGCACAGGGGAAGGCGGGAGCTGTTTTTT. Translating gives CARSLAHRGRRELFF.